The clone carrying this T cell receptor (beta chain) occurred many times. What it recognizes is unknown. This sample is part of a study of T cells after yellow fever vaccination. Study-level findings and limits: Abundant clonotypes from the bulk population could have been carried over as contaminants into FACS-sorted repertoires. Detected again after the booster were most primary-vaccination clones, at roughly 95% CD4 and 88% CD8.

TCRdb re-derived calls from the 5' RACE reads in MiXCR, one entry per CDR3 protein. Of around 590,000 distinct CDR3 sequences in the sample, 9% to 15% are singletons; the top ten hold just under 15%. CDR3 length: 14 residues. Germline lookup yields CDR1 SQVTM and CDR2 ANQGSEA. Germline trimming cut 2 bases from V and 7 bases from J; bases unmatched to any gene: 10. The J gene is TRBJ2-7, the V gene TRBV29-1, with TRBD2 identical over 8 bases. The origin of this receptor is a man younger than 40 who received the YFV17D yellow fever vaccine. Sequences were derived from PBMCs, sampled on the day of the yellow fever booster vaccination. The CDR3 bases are TGCAGCGTTGAACCACGGGAGGGCCCGGGTGAGCAGTACTTC. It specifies CSVEPREGPGEQYF.